These T cell receptor beta chains were read from a single sample in a study of T cell changes during pregnancy in multiple sclerosis. Here immunoSEQ multiplex PCR was the method, and the copy in TCRdb shows in-frame clones only, minus some. Of 70,000 or so clones detected, 91% appear once; the ten largest clones hold under 0.9%. Sample: peripheral blood, taken in the third trimester of pregnancy. All receptors derive from a female donor in good health, enrolled as a control in a pregnancy study. CDR3s include the opening cysteine and the closing phenylalanine or tryptophan. Fields, in order: V gene, J gene, D gene, CDR3 DNA, CDR3 protein. The D gene is left open where the match is weak.

V: TRBV10-3
J: TRBJ1-5
D: TRBD1
DNA: TGTGCCATCAGGGCTGGACAGGGGGCTGATCAGCCCCAGCATTTT
CDR3: CAIRAGQGADQPQHF

V: TRBV28
J: TRBJ2-7
D: -
DNA: TGTGCCAGCGGTAGGCAGGTTCAGTACTTC
CDR3: CASGRQVQYF

V: TRBV19
J: TRBJ1-6
D: -
DNA: TGTGCCACCCACCCCGGCAGCGCGGCCTCACCCCTCCACTTT
CDR3: CATHPGSAASPLHF

V: TRBV6-5
J: TRBJ1-3
D: -
DNA: TGTGCCAGCAGACCCAGCAGGGCTCCAAACACCATATATTTT
CDR3: CASRPSRAPNTIYF

V: TRBV11-2
J: TRBJ1-2
D: -
DNA: TGTGCCAGCAGCCCCTCGAGTAACTATGGCTACACCTTC
CDR3: CASSPSSNYGYTF

V: TRBV18
J: TRBJ1-2
D: -
DNA: TGTGCCAGCTCTCCATCGGGTTCTTACTATGGCTACACCTTC
CDR3: CASSPSGSYYGYTF

V: TRBV7-9
J: TRBJ2-3
D: -
DNA: TGTGCCAGCAGCCGGAGGGACCTTAGCACAGATACGCAGTATTTT
CDR3: CASSRRDLSTDTQYF

V: TRBV6-1
J: TRBJ1-2
D: TRBD1
DNA: TGTGCCAGCAGTGAAGGGACAGGGGTCGACTATGGCTACACCTTC
CDR3: CASSEGTGVDYGYTF

V: TRBV4-1
J: TRBJ2-1
D: TRBD2
DNA: TGCGCCAGCAGCCAAGTAGGGAGCGGGGGGACCGGAGGGCAGTTCTTC
CDR3: CASSQVGSGGTGGQFF

V: TRBV28
J: TRBJ1-1
D: -
DNA: TGTGCCAGCAGTGTGAATGCAGGGCACACTGAAGCTTTCTTT
CDR3: CASSVNAGHTEAFF

V: TRBV15
J: TRBJ2-7
D: -
DNA: TGTGCCACCAGCAGAGGTGCAGGGGAAACTTACGAGCAGTACTTC
CDR3: CATSRGAGETYEQYF